This T cell receptor beta chain is drawn from a study of primary melanoma T cells and metastatic recurrence (TCRdb year 2020). Looking at the study overall: The cohort was made up of roughly 190 primary melanomas of stage T2 to T4, with thickness greater than 1 mm. Whether patient outcome could be predicted by T-cell fraction and T-cell repertoire clonality in primary melanoma tumors was the question this study put to the test. The T-cell fraction measured by TCR beta sequencing was weighed against progression-free survival, the clinical outcome chosen for the comparison. Histopathological grading of tumor-infiltrating lymphocytes was compared with the T-cell fraction derived from sequencing.

Receptor amplification or capture employed the immunoSEQ multiplex PCR assay. High-throughput sequencing of the T-cell receptor beta chain was performed on primary melanoma tumor tissue. On the authors' methods: Among the repertoire analyses were the distribution of insertions and deletions and the sharing of TCRB CDR3 between samples. A gradient-boosted model ranked the predictive value of the T-cell fraction against histopathological variables. TCRdb re-hosts the immuneACCESS table, in-frame sequences only. Its copies lack some clones; in the studies checked, an unresolved V gene accounts for under half of them, and the cause for the rest is not known. Clone size and the V and J calls come from that table; the DNA yielded D and trimming. Across this sample there are hundreds of clones, with more than 65% seen only once. The ten largest clones take up approximately 16% of the sample. Counted from cysteine to phenylalanine, this CDR3 has 15 amino acids. Kept here is only the CDR3 DNA, which spans 45 bases and is read in frame from base 1.

The table lists this clone with a count of one. There is no known antigen for this receptor. No quality values exist for individual bases; no much larger clone is one base distant. The primary melanoma of each patient had been surgically resected and was considered potentially curable but at risk of metastatic recurrence. What the study reported, not specific to this receptor: An effective T-cell-mediated antitumor response in primary melanoma was presented by the authors only as a suggestion rather than as a demonstrated mechanism. Progression-free survival was reportedly predicted by the tumor T-cell fraction independently of age, mitotic rate, ulceration and thickness. Reportedly, adding T-cell fraction to tumor thickness improved progression-free survival prediction more than adding any other histopathological variable did. Regardless of nodal disease, mitotic rate or ulceration status, a T-cell fraction above 20% appeared to be protective.

Material: melanoma tumor tissue. The V and J segments used are TRBV7-5 and TRBJ1-1. TRBV7-5 is flagged as a pseudogene. The receptor was isolated from a human donor with melanoma. In nucleotide form, the sequence is TGTGCCAGCAGACTTGGCAACACACAGAACACTGAAGCTTTCTTT. This codes for CASRLGNTQNTEAFF.